What follows are 10 T cell receptor beta chains derived from one specimen sequenced in a study of T-cell reconstitution after alpha-beta-depleted transplantation in children. Unique molecular identifiers were incorporated during preparation of the TCRbeta library. TCRdb processed the PCR reads anew with MiXCR; each CDR3 protein has one entry. Of approximately 350,000 distinct CDR3 sequences listed, around 15% are singletons. Sequenced material: PBMCs, mostly from graft donor cells, taken 360 days after TCRalphabeta/CD19-depleted stem cell transplant. These receptors were obtained from a male patient between 2 and 10 years old who had a stem cell transplant for acute lymphoblastic leukemia, so the T cells may come from the graft donor.

This clonotype was observed a few times. The chain uses TRBV12-3 or TRBV12-4 and TRBJ1-1, with D unresolved. V gave up 2 bases and J gave up 7 bases, with 8 bases separating them. The CDR3 spans 12 residues. CDR3 coding DNA: TGTGCCAGCAGTTTATCCGCCATTGAAGCTTTCTTT. It encodes CASSLSAIEAFF.

This chain connects TRBV7-2 to TRBJ2-7, with 8 nucleotides matching TRBD2. Per germline, CDR1 SGHTA and CDR2 FQGNSA. The V gene end was trimmed by 5 bases and the J gene end by 7 bases; junction bases not matched to a gene: 10. This CDR3 spans 14 amino acids. The CDR3 DNA sequence: TGTGCCAGCAGCCCAGCGGGAGCCTTAGGGGAGCAGTACTTC. Encoded protein: CASSPAGALGEQYF.

This clonotype came up a few times. The rearrangement joins TRBV4-3 to TRBJ2-7; D remains unclear. Germline-derived CDR1 and CDR2 are LGHNA and YSLEER. The V gene lost 1 base and the J gene lost 0 bases, with 7 bases spanning the gap. The CDR3 has 14 amino acids. The CDR3, as DNA: TGCGCCAGCAGCCAAGCAGAGTCCTCCTACGAGCAGTACTTC. As protein: CASSQAESSYEQYF.

The chain links TRBV5-1 to TRBJ1-2; TRBD1 matches 7 bases. This CDR3 spans 14 amino acids. The germline CDR1 and CDR2 sequences are SGHRS and YFSETQ. The trim removed 5 bases at V and 2 bases at J, leaving 6 bases unmatched. The CDR3, as DNA: TGCGCCAGCAGGACAGGGTCCCAAAACTATGGCTACACCTTC. This sequence encodes CASRTGSQNYGYTF.

There are a few counts of this clonotype. This sequence joins TRBV15 and TRBJ1-2; 7 bases align to TRBD1. From germline, CDR1 is LNHNV and CDR2 YYDKDF (reference sequence). This CDR3 is built from 15 residues. The junction had 4 bases not matched to a gene; V was cut back by 3 bases and J by 0 bases. CDR3 residues: CATSSEGQANYGYTF. The CDR3 DNA sequence: TGTGCCACCAGCAGCGAAGGACAGGCTAACTATGGCTACACCTTC.

This clonotype appeared a single time. The rearrangement links TRBV28 to TRBJ2-3; possibly TRBD1 for D (5 bases). The CDR3 has 15 residues. Trimming removed 2 bases from V and 6 bases from J, with 15 bases in between. The germline V gene has CDR1 MDHEN and CDR2 SYDVKM. The CDR3 DNA sequence: TGTGCCAGCAGTTTAAGGGGTCCCGCAGGGGATACGCAGTATTTT. Translated, it gives CASSLRGPAGDTQYF.

The chain carries TRBV10-3 and TRBJ1-2; D might be TRBD1 (6 bases). Looked up from germline, CDR1 is ENHRY and CDR2 is SYGVKD. The CDR3 contains 14 residues. Trimming took 3 bases from V and 4 from J, leaving 12 bases between them. CDR3 coding DNA: TGTGCCATCAGTGAAGGGGGGATGGGCTATGGCTACACCTTC. It translates to CAISEGGMGYGYTF.

This clonotype showed up just once. The chain has TRBV15 and TRBJ2-3, with D tentatively TRBD1 (6 bases). The CDR3 runs 16 residues. Germline CDR1 LNHNV, CDR2 YYDKDF (reference sequence). The V and J ends lost 0 bases and 5 bases respectively, with 15 bases between them. The CDR3 is CATSRDSTGPLDTQYF. The CDR3 bases are TGTGCCACCAGCAGAGATTCCACAGGGCCCCTAGATACGCAGTATTTT.

This clonotype was found a few times. The V and J genes are TRBV5-1 and TRBJ2-3, with D perhaps TRBD1 (5 bases). This CDR3 spans 14 amino acids. CDR1 is SGHRS and CDR2 is YFSETQ in the germline V gene. Trimming shortened V by 0 bases and J by 5 bases, and 10 bases separated the two germline ends. The chain's CDR3 is CASSLEGREDTQYF. The CDR3, as DNA: TGCGCCAGCAGCTTGGAAGGCAGGGAAGATACGCAGTATTTT.

This clonotype was detected only a few times. The chain carries TRBV29-1 and TRBJ2-1; 7 positions match TRBD1. V lost 1 base and J lost 5; bases outside the gene matches: 5. Per germline, CDR1 SQVTM and CDR2 ANQGSEA. The CDR3 runs 14 residues. In DNA form, the CDR3 reads TGCAGCGTTGAAGGGGGACAGCCAGACAATGAGCAGTTCTTC. This sequence encodes CSVEGGQPDNEQFF.